Given below is one T cell receptor (beta chain) in context. Trimming pared 4 bases from V and 5 bases from J, leaving 13 bases between. There are 15 residues in the CDR3. Germline loops: CDR1 SGHRS, CDR2 YFSETQ. This entry belongs to a study of blood T cell repertoires in COVID-19. Method: immunoSEQ multiplex PCR; TCRdb's copy keeps in-frame clones and lacks some. The data hold approximately 94,000 clones, with roughly 90% observed a single time. V is TRBV5-1 and J is TRBJ1-6, with D unresolved. This receptor was obtained from a man aged 50 to 60 with active COVID-19. Specimen: peripheral blood. CDR3 sequence reads: CASSDRVHNNSPLHF. CDR3 DNA sequence: TGCGCCAGCAGCGACCGGGTCCACAATAATTCACCCCTCCACTTT. Full variable domain (rest looked up from reference TRBV5-1 and TRBJ1-6): KAGVTQTPRYLIKTRGQQVTLSCSPISGHRSVSWYQQTPGQGLQFLFEYFSETQRNKGNFPGRFSGRQFSNSRSEMNVSTLELGDSALYLCASSDRVHNNSPLHFGNGTRLTVT.